This TCR beta chain emerged from a study of graft-versus-host responses after intestinal transplantation. Overall study context: Once they had received anti-thymocyte globulin induction, all recipients took tacrolimus and steroids for approximately three years.

Regarding this clone: Its antigen is unidentified.

TCRdb keeps only in-frame clones here, not all; method: immunoSEQ multiplex PCR. The repertoire holds roughly 89,000 clones, with roughly nine tenths as singletons. V lost 7 bases and J 1 base, leaving 13 bases between the germline ends. Germline V gene sequence: CDR1 SQVTM, CDR2 ANQGSEA. The CDR3 sequence is 13 residues long. General study findings and limits: Subjects displaying graft-donor T cell macrochimerism possessed elevated graft-versus-host to host-versus-graft clonal ratios inside allografts. In recipient marrow, GvH clones were found, and some appeared first in ileum or blood.

The material sequenced was unstimulated CD4+ T cells sorted from spleen or lymph node cells, taken before intestinal transplant. The source is a human donor who received an intestinal transplant. The gene calls are TRBV29-1 and TRBJ2-5, with no clear D. The CDR3 DNA follows: TGCAGCGCGTTAGATATAGCCCAAGAGACCCAGTACTTC. Amino acid sequence: CSALDIAQETQYF.